These 13 T cell receptor beta chains were all obtained from the same sample, sequenced in a study of T cell repertoires in cytomegalovirus infection. Using its own MiXCR run on the reads, TCRdb lists one record per CDR3 protein. The data hold some 300,000 distinct CDR3 sequences, with roughly a tenth observed a single time. What was sequenced was PBMCs. These TCRs come from a human donor in good health (CMV status not recorded). Some clones in this sample may be carry-over from other donors' samples.

This clonotype was counted at least ten times. The V gene is TRBV6-6, the J gene TRBJ1-6; no clear D gene. Germline V gene data show CDR1 as MNHNY and CDR2 as SVGAGI (reference sequence). The CDR3 sequence is 15 residues long. Between the trimmed V and J ends, which lost 2 bases and 9 bases, there was a span of 14 bases. CDR3 sequence (DNA): TGTGCCAGCAGTTACCGGTTAGGTAAAAGTTCACCCCTCCACTTT. Encoded protein: CASSYRLGKSSPLHF.

As regards this clonotype: A read error may produce the germline difference seen at one junction end. This chain joins TRBV5-1 and TRBJ2-2; D gene unclear. The CDR3 totals 15 residues. Germline CDR1 SGHRS, CDR2 YFSETQ. CDR3 DNA sequence: TGCGCCAGCGGCTTGGAACAGAGATACACCGGGGAGCTGTTTTTT. It specifies CASGLEQRYTGELFF. Drawing the rest from reference TRBV5-1 and TRBJ2-2, the complete variable domain is KAGVTQTPRYLIKTRGQQVTLSCSPISGHRSVSWYQQTPGQGLQFLFEYFSETQRNKGNFPGRFSGRQFSNSRSEMNVSTLELGDSALYLCASGLEQRYTGELFFGEGSRLTVL.

Many counts were recorded for this clonotype. The genes are TRBV28 and TRBJ1-5; 8 bases line up with TRBD1. Germline trimming cut 2 bases from V and 0 bases from J; bases unmatched to any gene: 3. The CDR3 spans 16 residues. The germline CDR1 and CDR2 sequences are MDHEN and SYDVKM. The chain's CDR3 is CASSLDRGYSNQPQHF. The CDR3 DNA reads TGTGCCAGCAGTTTAGACAGGGGATATAGCAATCAGCCCCAGCATTTT.

This clonotype has at least ten counts. The rearrangement uses TRBV2 and TRBJ1-1; D call uncertain. Germline CDR1 SNHLY, CDR2 FYNNEI. The V end was cut by 6 bases, the J end by 2 bases, with 7 bases between. The CDR3 consists of 12 residues. Written as DNA, the CDR3 is TGTGCCAGCAGACCAAGAAACACTGAAGCTTTCTTT. Amino acid sequence: CASRPRNTEAFF.

There are many counts of this clonotype. DNA for the CDR3: TGTGCCAGCAGCTTAGATATTAGCGGGGGGGCAATTAGCTCCTACAATGAGCAGTTCTTC. Its translation is CASSLDISGGAISSYNEQFF. V gene TRBV7-6 combines with J gene TRBJ2-1; 11 bases match TRBD2. V lost 1 base and J lost 0; bases outside the gene matches: 11. Germline V gives CDR1 SGHVS, CDR2 FNYEAQ. The CDR3 length is 20 residues.

This clonotype was seen a handful of times. This chain connects TRBV2 to TRBJ2-7, with a tentative D call TRBD2 (7 bases). Germline-derived CDR1 and CDR2 are SNHLY and FYNNEI. The length of the CDR3 is 16 residues. Deletions cut 6 bases from V and 5 bases from J, with 23 bases between. The CDR3 protein is CASRDNPAGAIHEQYV. The DNA of the CDR3 is TGTGCCAGCAGGGACAACCCGGCGGGGGCCATCCACGAGCAGTACGTC.

This clonotype was found many times. The chain carries TRBV6-5 and TRBJ1-2; D gene uncertain. Germline CDR1 MNHEY, CDR2 SVGAGI. V was trimmed by 0 bases and J by 4 bases, leaving 12 bases between them. The CDR3 sequence is 15 residues long. The CDR3 is CASSYSVRPSYGYTF. The DNA of the CDR3 is TGTGCCAGCAGTTACTCGGTCCGACCTTCCTATGGCTACACCTTC.

The sample holds many counts of this clonotype. V gene TRBV27 combines with J gene TRBJ2-3; D is undetermined. The V end was cut by 0 bases, the J end by 4 bases, with 11 bases between. The CDR3 extends over 15 amino acids. Germline V gene sequence: CDR1 MNHEY, CDR2 SMNVEV (reference sequence). CDR3 region: CASSLSLSRPDTQYF. CDR3 nucleotide sequence: TGTGCCAGCAGTTTATCGCTAAGTCGCCCAGATACGCAGTATTTT.

In its sample, this clonotype was seen many times. Here the CDR3 reads CASSLSGLGEQYV. CDR3 in DNA: TGTGCCAGCAGTCTAAGCGGGTTAGGAGAGCAGTACGTC. The gene calls are TRBV28 and TRBJ2-7, with a tentative D call TRBD2 (6 bases). V shed 5 bases and J shed 7 bases, with 15 bases lying between them. The germline gives CDR1 MDHEN, CDR2 SYDVKM. This CDR3 contains 13 residues.

This clonotype was picked up many times. This chain joins TRBV20-1 and TRBJ2-5, with D possibly matching TRBD2 (6 bases). V shed 4 bases and J shed 5 bases, with 20 bases lying between them. Germline CDR1 and CDR2: DFQATT and SNEGSKA (reference sequence). This CDR3 is 15 amino acids long. CDR3 nucleotides: TGCAGTGCTAAAGGAATCGGGGGACCCCACGAGACCCAGTACTTC. Translation: CSAKGIGGPHETQYF.

This clonotype was observed many times. J is TRBJ1-1 and V is TRBV6-2 or TRBV6-3; 10 nucleotides align to TRBD1. Germline loops: CDR1 MNHEY, CDR2 SVGEGT. This CDR3 has 12 amino acids. The ends lost 6 bases at V and 8 bases at J; junction bases unmatched: 3. The CDR3 nucleotides read TGTGCCAGCAGATGGACAGGGGGGGAAGCTTTCTTT. Amino acids: CASRWTGGEAFF.

This clonotype was detected a few times. The J gene is TRBJ1-1, the V gene TRBV29-1; tentative D call: TRBD1 (6 bases). This CDR3 is built from 12 residues. V dropped 4 bases and J dropped 0 bases, with 6 bases sitting between them. The germline gives CDR1 SQVTM, CDR2 ANQGSEA. The CDR3 sequence: CSVGTVNTEAFF. The CDR3 DNA follows: TGCAGCGTTGGGACAGTGAACACTGAAGCTTTCTTT.

This clonotype was seen at least ten times. V usage is TRBV6-6 and J usage is TRBJ2-2; TRBD2 is a possible D gene (5 bases). V was clipped by 5 bases and J by 4 bases, with 8 bases between them. The CDR3 loop spans 13 amino acids. Germline V gene lookup returns CDR1 MNHNY and CDR2 SVGAGI (reference sequence). CDR3 residues: CASSPGLTGELFF. For the CDR3, the DNA is TGTGCCAGCAGTCCCGGACTCACCGGGGAGCTGTTTTTT.